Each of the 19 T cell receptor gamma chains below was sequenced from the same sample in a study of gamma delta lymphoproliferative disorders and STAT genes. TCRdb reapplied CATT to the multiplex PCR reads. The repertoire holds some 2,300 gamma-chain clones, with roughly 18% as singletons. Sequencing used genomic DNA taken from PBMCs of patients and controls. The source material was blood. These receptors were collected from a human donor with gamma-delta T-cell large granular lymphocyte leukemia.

The CDR3 here is CATWDGERKLF. The CDR3 DNA sequence: TGTGCCACCTGGGACGGGGAACGGAAACTCTTT. The chain joins TRGV4 to TRGJ1 or TRGJ2. No J segment appears in TCRdb, so it was assigned here by matching the sequence to germline. Looked up from germline, CDR1 is EGSTGY and CDR2 is YDSYTSSV. This CDR3 comprises 11 residues. V lost 4 bases to trimming and J lost 12 bases; unmatched junction nucleotides: 9.

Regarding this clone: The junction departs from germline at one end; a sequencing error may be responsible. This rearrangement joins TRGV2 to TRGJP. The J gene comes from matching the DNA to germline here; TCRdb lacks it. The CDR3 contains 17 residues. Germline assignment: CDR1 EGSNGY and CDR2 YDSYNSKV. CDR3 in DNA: TGTGCCACCTGGGACGGAACGCAAGAGTTGGGCACAAAAATCAAGGTATTT. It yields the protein CATWDGTQELGTKIKVF.

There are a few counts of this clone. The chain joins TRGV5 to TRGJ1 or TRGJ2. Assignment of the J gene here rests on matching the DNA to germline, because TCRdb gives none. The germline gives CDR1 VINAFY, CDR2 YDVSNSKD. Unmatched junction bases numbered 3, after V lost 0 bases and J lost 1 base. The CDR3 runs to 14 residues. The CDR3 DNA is TGTGCCACCTGGGACAGGCCTAATTATTATAAGAAACTCTTT. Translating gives CATWDRPNYYKKLF.

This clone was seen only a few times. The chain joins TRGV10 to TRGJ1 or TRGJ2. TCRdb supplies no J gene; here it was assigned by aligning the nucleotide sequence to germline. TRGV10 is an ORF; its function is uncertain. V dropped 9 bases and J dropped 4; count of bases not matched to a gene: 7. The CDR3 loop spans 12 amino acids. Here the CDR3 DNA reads TGTGCTGCGTGTCCCAAATATTATAAGAAACTCTTT. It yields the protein CAACPKYYKKLF.

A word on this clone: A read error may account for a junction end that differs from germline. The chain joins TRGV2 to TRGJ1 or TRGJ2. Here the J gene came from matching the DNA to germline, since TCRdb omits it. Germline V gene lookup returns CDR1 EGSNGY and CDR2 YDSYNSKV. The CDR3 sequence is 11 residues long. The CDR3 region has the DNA TGTGCCTCCTGGGACTGTTATAAGAAACTCTTT. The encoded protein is CASWDCYKKLF.

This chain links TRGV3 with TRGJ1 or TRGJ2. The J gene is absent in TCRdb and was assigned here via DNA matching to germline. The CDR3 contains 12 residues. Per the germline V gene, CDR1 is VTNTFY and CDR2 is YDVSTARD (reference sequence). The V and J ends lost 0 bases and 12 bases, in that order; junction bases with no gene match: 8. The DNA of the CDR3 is TGTGCCACCTGGGACAGGCTTGGAGGGAAACTCTTT. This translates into CATWDRLGGKLF.

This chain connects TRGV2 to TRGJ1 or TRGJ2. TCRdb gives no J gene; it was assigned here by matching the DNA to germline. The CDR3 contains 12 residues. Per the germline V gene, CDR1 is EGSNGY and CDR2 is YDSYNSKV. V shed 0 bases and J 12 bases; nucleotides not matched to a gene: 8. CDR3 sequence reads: CATWDGIHWKLF. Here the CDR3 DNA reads TGTGCCACCTGGGACGGGATCCACTGGAAACTCTTT.

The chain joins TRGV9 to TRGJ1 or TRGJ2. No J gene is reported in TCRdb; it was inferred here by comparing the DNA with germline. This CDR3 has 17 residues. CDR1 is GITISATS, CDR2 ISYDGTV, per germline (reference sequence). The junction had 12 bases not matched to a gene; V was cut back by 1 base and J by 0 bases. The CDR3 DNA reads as TGTGCCTTGTGGGAGGTCCCGGATATCTTGAATTATTATAAGAAACTCTTT. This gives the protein CALWEVPDILNYYKKLF.

The CDR3 DNA reads as TGTGCCTGCTGGATTAGGCACTATTATTATAAGAAACTCTTT. Its protein is CACWIRHYYYKKLF. The J gene is TRGJ1 or TRGJ2, the V gene TRGV11. The J gene comes from matching the DNA to germline here; TCRdb lacks it. TRGV11 is an ORF for which the function is uncertain. J gave up 2 bases and V 0 bases, and 1 base lay outside the gene matches. The CDR3 contains 14 residues.

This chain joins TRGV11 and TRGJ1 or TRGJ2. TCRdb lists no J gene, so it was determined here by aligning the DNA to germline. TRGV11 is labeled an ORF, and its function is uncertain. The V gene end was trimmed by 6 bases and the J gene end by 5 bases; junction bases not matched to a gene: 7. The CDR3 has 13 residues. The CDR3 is CACWIGPHYKKLF. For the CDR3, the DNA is TGTGCCTGCTGGATTGGCCCACATTATAAGAAACTCTTT.

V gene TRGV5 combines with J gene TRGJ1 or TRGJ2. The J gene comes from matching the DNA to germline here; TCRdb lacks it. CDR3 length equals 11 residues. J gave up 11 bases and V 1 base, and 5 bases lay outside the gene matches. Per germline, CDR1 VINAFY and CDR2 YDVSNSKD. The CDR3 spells CATWDSPEKLF. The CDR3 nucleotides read TGTGCCACCTGGGACAGCCCCGAGAAACTCTTT.

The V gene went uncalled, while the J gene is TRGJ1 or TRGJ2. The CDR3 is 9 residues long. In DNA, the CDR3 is TGTGCCACCCCCTACAAGAAACTCTTT. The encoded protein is CATPYKKLF.

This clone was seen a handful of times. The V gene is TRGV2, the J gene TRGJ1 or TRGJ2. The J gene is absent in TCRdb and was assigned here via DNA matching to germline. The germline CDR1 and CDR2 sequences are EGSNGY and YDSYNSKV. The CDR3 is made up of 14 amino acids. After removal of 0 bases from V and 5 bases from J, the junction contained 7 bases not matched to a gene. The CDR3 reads CATWDGPSHYKKLF. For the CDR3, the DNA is TGTGCCACCTGGGACGGGCCATCGCATTATAAGAAACTCTTT.

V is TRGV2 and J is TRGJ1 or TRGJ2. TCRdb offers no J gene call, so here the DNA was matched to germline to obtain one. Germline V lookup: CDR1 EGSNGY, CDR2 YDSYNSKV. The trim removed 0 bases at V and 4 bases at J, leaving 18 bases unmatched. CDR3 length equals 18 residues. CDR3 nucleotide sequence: TGTGCCACCTGGGACGGGCTCCCTAACCACGTCCCATATTATAAGAAACTCTTT. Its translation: CATWDGLPNHVPYYKKLF.

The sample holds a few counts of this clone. CDR3 nucleotides: TGTGCTGCGTGGGTTCCACCCAAGAAACTCTTT. Its translation is CAAWVPPKKLF. The chain is built from TRGV10 and TRGJ1 or TRGJ2. TCRdb gives no J gene; it was assigned here by matching the DNA to germline. Being an ORF, TRGV10 has a function that is uncertain. This CDR3 is 11 amino acids long. V lost 8 bases and J lost 10; bases outside the gene matches: 9.

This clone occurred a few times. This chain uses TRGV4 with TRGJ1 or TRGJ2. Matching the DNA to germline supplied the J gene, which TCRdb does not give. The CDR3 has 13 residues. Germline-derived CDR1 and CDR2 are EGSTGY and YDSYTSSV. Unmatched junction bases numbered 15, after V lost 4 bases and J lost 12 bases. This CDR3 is CATWDGHFVRKLF. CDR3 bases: TGTGCCACCTGGGACGGGCACTTCGTAAGGAAACTCTTT.

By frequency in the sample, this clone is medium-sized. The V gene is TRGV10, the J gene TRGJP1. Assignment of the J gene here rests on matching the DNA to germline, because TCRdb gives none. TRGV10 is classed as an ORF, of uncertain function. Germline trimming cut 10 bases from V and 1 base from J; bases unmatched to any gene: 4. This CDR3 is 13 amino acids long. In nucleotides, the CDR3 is TGTGCTGCGTTGTCTACCACTGGTTGGTTCAAGATATTT. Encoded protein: CAALSTTGWFKIF.

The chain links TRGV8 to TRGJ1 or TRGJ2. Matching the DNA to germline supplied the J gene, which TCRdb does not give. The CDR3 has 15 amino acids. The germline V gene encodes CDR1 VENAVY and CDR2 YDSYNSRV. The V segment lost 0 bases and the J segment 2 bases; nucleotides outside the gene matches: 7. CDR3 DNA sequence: TGTGCCACCTGGGATAGGTCGATGGATTATTATAAGAAACTCTTT. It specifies CATWDRSMDYYKKLF.

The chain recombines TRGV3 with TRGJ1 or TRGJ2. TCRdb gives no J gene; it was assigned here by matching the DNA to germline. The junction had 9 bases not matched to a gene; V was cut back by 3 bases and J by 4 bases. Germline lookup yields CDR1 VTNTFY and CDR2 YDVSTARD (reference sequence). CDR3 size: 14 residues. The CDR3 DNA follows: TGTGCCACCTGGGACTCCTCGGCCTATTATAAGAAACTCTTT. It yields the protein CATWDSSAYYKKLF.